The clone carrying this TCR beta chain was observed a few times. Antigen specificity is unknown. The sample belongs to a study of CD8 T cells in ankylosing spondylitis. TCRdb fed the 5' RACE reads into MiXCR, producing one record per CDR3 protein. This table holds approximately 220,000 distinct CDR3 sequences, about 10% found once. Germline CDR1 reads SGHAT; CDR2 reads FQNNGV. V trimming: 0 bases; J trimming: 7 bases; junction bases outside the gene matches: 13. The CDR3 is 18 amino acids. Study results and caveats: Prior work had noted some motif variants in reactive arthritis blood and synovial fluid.

The V and J genes are TRBV11-2 and TRBJ2-5, with 11 nucleotides matching TRBD2. The specimen was blood, either unsorted or a sorted T cell fraction (not recorded which). The sequence came from a male donor with ankylosing spondylitis or in good health (not recorded which). The CDR3 loop is CASSLDPPSGGREGTQYF. The CDR3 DNA is TGTGCCAGCAGCTTAGACCCACCTAGCGGGGGGAGGGAAGGGACCCAGTACTTC.